One and the same sample provided the 14 T cell receptor beta chains below, sequenced in a study of T cell responses to AZD1222 COVID-19 vaccine. Assay used: immunoSEQ multiplex PCR; TCRdb lists only in-frame clones, some missing. The table shows over 120,000 clones, with 85% to 95% occurring only once. The sequencing here drew on peripheral blood, taken on day 0 of AZD1222 vaccination. Every receptor here comes from an adult in good health.

This chain links TRBV7-9 with TRBJ1-6; D unclear. The V end was cut by 5 bases, the J end by 0 bases, with 8 bases between. There are 15 residues in the CDR3. CDR1 and CDR2 (germline): SEHNR, FQNEAQ (reference sequence). The CDR3: CASSNLSSYNSPLHF. The CDR3 nucleotides are TGTGCCAGCAGCAACTTGAGCTCCTATAATTCACCCCTCCACTTT.

This clone has a single count. The gene calls are TRBV18 and TRBJ1-3; the match to TRBD1 covers 7 bases. Looked up from germline, CDR1 is KGHSH and CDR2 is LQKENI. V dropped 1 base and J dropped 2; count of bases not matched to a gene: 8. This CDR3 spans 17 amino acids. The CDR3 reads CASSPLTGTATGNTIYF. The CDR3 nucleotides read TGTGCCAGCTCACCACTAACCGGGACAGCTACTGGAAACACCATATATTTT.

J is TRBJ1-2 and V is TRBV28; D remains unclear. This CDR3 is 12 amino acids long. Germline lookup yields CDR1 MDHEN and CDR2 SYDVKM. V lost 5 bases and J lost 7, with 11 bases in between. The CDR3, as DNA: TGTGCCAGCAGTCTCCCTAGAGGTGGCTACACCTTC. It codes for CASSLPRGGYTF.

The rearrangement joins TRBV11-2 to TRBJ2-7, with no clear D. The V end was cut by 1 base, the J end by 8 bases, with 6 bases between. CDR3 length: 11 residues. The germline CDR1 and CDR2 sequences are SGHAT and FQNNGV. The CDR3 DNA follows: TGTGCCAGCAGCTTAGGCGGCAAGCAGTACTTC. Encoded protein: CASSLGGKQYF.

The J gene is TRBJ1-5, the V gene TRBV11-3, with a weak D call TRBD1 (6 bases). V lost 5 bases to trimming and J lost 2 bases, with 7 bases between them. The CDR3 sequence is 13 residues long. The V gene's germline CDR1 is SGHNT and CDR2 YENEEA. The CDR3 sequence: CASSRTGNQPQHF. CDR3 in DNA: TGTGCCAGCAGCCGGACAGGCAATCAGCCCCAGCATTTT.

V usage is TRBV2 and J usage is TRBJ1-5; TRBD1 might be the D (6 bases). The CDR3 consists of 14 residues. V dropped 3 bases and J dropped 7 bases, with 13 bases sitting between them. CDR1 and CDR2 (germline): SNHLY, FYNNEI. CDR3 in DNA: TGTGCCAGCAGTGAGGCGGGGGCATGGCAGCCCCAGCATTTT. This gives the protein CASSEAGAWQPQHF.

J is TRBJ1-6 and V is TRBV6-5, with unresolved D. Trimming removed 6 bases at V and 10 bases at J, with 13 bases between. The CDR3 spans 13 residues. CDR1 and CDR2 from the germline V gene are MNHEY and SVGAGI. The CDR3 loop reads CASRYDGNSPLHF. The CDR3 DNA reads as TGTGCCAGCAGATACGACGGTAACTCACCCCTCCACTTT.

V gene TRBV5-5 combines with J gene TRBJ1-2; tentative D call: TRBD1 (5 bases). The CDR3 length is 13 residues. CDR1 is SGHKS, CDR2 YYEKEE, per germline (reference sequence). Trimming removed 5 bases from V and 5 bases from J, with 13 bases in between. This CDR3 is CASSPGPSYGYTF. CDR3 nucleotide sequence: TGTGCCAGCAGTCCAGGGCCCTCGTATGGCTACACCTTC.

This clone was seen once. The V and J genes are TRBV4-2 and TRBJ2-7; weak D call: TRBD1 (6 bases). Germline CDR1 LGHNA, CDR2 YNFKEQ. The CDR3 runs 14 residues. Trimming shortened V by 4 bases and J by 5 bases, and 15 bases separated the two germline ends. CDR3 residues: CASSRPGERDEQYF. In DNA form, the CDR3 reads TGTGCCAGCAGCCGTCCAGGGGAGAGGGACGAGCAGTACTTC.

This clone has more than one count but fewer than ten. The genes are TRBV25-1 and TRBJ2-7, with a tentative D call TRBD1 (6 bases). The CDR3 runs to 13 residues. Trimming removed 7 bases at V and 0 bases at J, with 10 bases between. CDR1 MGHDK and CDR2 SYGVNS come from the germline V gene. CDR3 sequence: CASTHRDSYEQYF. The CDR3 region has the DNA TGTGCCAGCACCCACAGGGACTCCTACGAGCAGTACTTC.

The gene calls are TRBV2 and TRBJ1-5; TRBD1 aligns across 10 bases. Trimming at V came to 6 bases and at J to 1 base, leaving 3 bases not matched to a gene. Looked up from germline, CDR1 is SNHLY and CDR2 is FYNNEI. CDR3 length equals 15 residues. CDR3 amino acids: CASRLGQGSNQPQHF. The CDR3 DNA reads as TGTGCCAGCAGACTGGGACAGGGGAGCAATCAGCCCCAGCATTTT.

The chain couples TRBV2 to TRBJ2-6; tentatively, D is TRBD1 (6 bases). Germline assignment: CDR1 SNHLY and CDR2 FYNNEI. CDR3 length: 15 residues. V was clipped by 8 bases and J by 2 bases, with 13 bases between them. CDR3 nucleotide sequence: TGTGCCAGCGGGAAACAGGGAGCTGGGGCCAACGTCCTGACTTTC. Translated: CASGKQGAGANVLTF.

The chain uses TRBV7-9 and TRBJ2-3; D is perhaps TRBD2 (5 bases). This CDR3 comprises 15 residues. V lost 1 base to trimming and J lost 7 bases, with 15 bases between them. From germline, CDR1 is SEHNR and CDR2 FQNEAQ (reference sequence). The CDR3: CASSLGLAGENTQYF. The CDR3 DNA sequence: TGTGCCAGCAGCTTAGGCCTAGCTGGGGAAAATACGCAGTATTTT.

The chain joins TRBV3-1 (or the pseudogene TRBV3-2) to TRBJ2-7; the D is unclear. The CDR3 loop spans 12 amino acids. Germline V gene lookup returns CDR1 LGHDT and CDR2 YNNKEL (reference sequence). Trimming left V 4 bases short and J 2 bases short, with 6 bases between. CDR3 in amino acids: CASSRGAYEQYF. CDR3 in DNA: TGTGCCAGCAGCCGCGGTGCCTACGAGCAGTACTTC.